Shown below are 9 T cell receptor beta chains from a single sample sequenced in a study of blood T cell repertoires in COVID-19. Assay: immunoSEQ multiplex PCR; the TCRdb copy retains only in-frame clones and omits some. The table lists approximately 320,000 clones, 89% of them singletons. The sequenced sample consisted of peripheral blood. The receptors were gathered from a woman in her twenties or thirties with COVID-19, enrolled during active disease.

The chain couples TRBV28 to TRBJ1-6; tentative D call: TRBD1 (6 bases). The CDR3 loop spans 16 amino acids. V lost 7 bases and J 10 bases, leaving 23 bases between the germline ends. CDR1 and CDR2 (germline): MDHEN, SYDVKM. CDR3 coding DNA: TGTGCCAGCAACTGGCGGGGGGGCAGGGTGGCATCACCCCTCCACTTT. It yields the protein CASNWRGGRVASPLHF.

The chain employs TRBV4-2 and TRBJ1-1; D is unresolved. The V gene's germline CDR1 is LGHNA and CDR2 YNFKEQ. The CDR3 runs to 15 residues. Between the trimmed V and J ends, which lost 0 bases and 2 bases, there was a span of 10 bases. The CDR3 here is CASSQDLGRNTEAFF. Here the CDR3 DNA reads TGTGCCAGCAGCCAAGATTTGGGGAGAAACACTGAAGCTTTCTTT.

The rearrangement links TRBV6-5 to TRBJ1-1; 7 bases fit TRBD1. J was trimmed by 3 bases and V by 4 bases; bases with no gene match: 5. Germline-derived CDR1 and CDR2 are MNHEY and SVGAGI. The CDR3 is 14 amino acids. The CDR3 region has the DNA TGTGCCAGCAGTTCGTCCGGGACAGACACTGAAGCTTTCTTT. Protein product: CASSSSGTDTEAFF.

The chain couples TRBV7-2 to TRBJ2-7; TRBD1 agrees at 9 bases. V dropped 4 bases and J dropped 6; count of bases not matched to a gene: 7. The CDR3 is made up of 14 amino acids. Germline V gene sequence: CDR1 SGHTA, CDR2 FQGNSA. The CDR3 sequence is CASSYTGGAPEQYF. CDR3 nucleotide sequence: TGTGCCAGCAGCTATACAGGGGGCGCACCCGAGCAGTACTTC.

The chain uses TRBV27 and TRBJ2-7; the D gene is possibly TRBD1 (6 bases). Looked up from germline, CDR1 is MNHEY and CDR2 is SMNVEV (reference sequence). Trimming left V 6 bases short and J 0 bases short, with 12 bases between. This CDR3 has 14 residues. Here the CDR3 DNA reads TGTGCCAGCAGGTGGGACACCACCTCCTACGAGCAGTACTTC. Protein sequence: CASRWDTTSYEQYF.

The V and J genes are TRBV24-1 and TRBJ2-5, with 14 bases matching TRBD2. The CDR3 loop spans 16 amino acids. V was pared by 5 bases and J by 5 bases, with 6 bases of the junction left unmatched. Per the germline V gene, CDR1 is KGHDR and CDR2 is SFDVKD. CDR3: CATSAPGLAGVETQYF. The CDR3 DNA follows: TGTGCCACCAGTGCCCCGGGACTAGCGGGGGTGGAGACCCAGTACTTC.

This rearrangement joins TRBV10-2 to TRBJ2-1; a possible D gene is TRBD2 (5 bases). Germline V lookup: CDR1 WSHSY, CDR2 SAAADI. This CDR3 is 16 amino acids long. The V gene lost 4 bases and the J gene lost 1 base, with 14 bases spanning the gap. The CDR3 bases are TGCGCCAGCAGTGCGGAGGAGATGATGTCCTACAATGAGCAGTTCTTC. Residues: CASSAEEMMSYNEQFF.

This clone was seen repeatedly, ten times or more. The genes are TRBV11-3 and TRBJ2-1; tentatively, D is TRBD2 (6 bases). CDR3 length: 15 residues. Per the germline V gene, CDR1 is SGHNT and CDR2 is YENEEA. The ends were cut back, 1 base at V and 3 bases at J, with 10 bases in the middle. The CDR3 DNA reads TGTGCCAGCAGCTTAGGCGGGGAGTTCTACAATGAGCAGTTCTTC. Its translation: CASSLGGEFYNEQFF.

The chain joins TRBV4-1 to TRBJ1-3, with D uncertain. The CDR3 is made up of 17 amino acids. Germline V gene lookup returns CDR1 MGHRA and CDR2 YSYEKL. Trimming removed 1 base at V and 0 bases at J, with 13 bases between. The DNA of the CDR3 is TGCGCCAGCAGCCAAGGGCCGTTCTCTTCCTCTGGAAACACCATATATTTT. Residues: CASSQGPFSSSGNTIYF.